This T cell receptor beta chain appears in the sequencing data of a study of T cells in Graves' hyperthyroidism and ophthalmopathy. V was pared by 5 bases and J by 1 base, with 6 bases of the junction left unmatched. The CDR3 runs to 15 residues. From germline, CDR1 is SGHAT and CDR2 FQNNGV. Amplified TCR beta CDR3 regions derived from RNA transcripts. The TCR CDR3 first-round RT-PCR relied on the HTBI primer set. TCRdb re-called the multiplex PCR reads through MiXCR, storing one row per CDR3 protein. Among under 800,000 distinct CDR3 sequences listed, 12% to 15% were seen once. Researchers barred patients who had uncontrolled infection, other autoimmune disease, pregnancy or lactation. Diagnosis rested on symptoms, serum thyroxine and TRAb, thyroid ultrasound, and orbital computed tomography. This clonotype was seen repeatedly, ten times or more. What it recognizes is unknown. Study observations and caveats: Separation of ophthalmopathy from stable hyperthyroidism was achieved by a 13 V-J model. Expanded thyroid clonotypes (above 0.001) were mostly also found in blood.

The TCR originated in a woman aged 18-29 years with Graves' hyperthyroidism. The rearrangement links TRBV11-2 to TRBJ1-1, with TRBD1 identical over 8 bases. The sample comprised blood. CDR3: CASSPAGTGNTEAFF. CDR3 nucleotides: TGTGCCAGCAGCCCAGCCGGGACAGGGAACACTGAAGCTTTCTTT.